This TCR beta chain was captured by sequencing in a study of T-cell reconstitution after alpha-beta-depleted transplantation in children. The V gene's germline CDR1 is MNHEY and CDR2 SMNVEV (reference sequence). V lost 2 bases and J 6 bases, leaving 19 bases between the germline ends. CDR3 length: 17 residues. Preparation of the TCRbeta library used unique molecular identifiers. TCRdb processed the PCR reads anew with MiXCR; each CDR3 protein has one entry. Of 500,000 or so distinct CDR3 sequences detected, approximately 30% appear once; the ten largest clones hold approximately 2.3%. The chain couples TRBV27 to TRBJ2-2, with D possibly being TRBD2 (7 bases). The source was PBMCs from the stem cell graft donor, collected from the stem cell graft. This receptor was identified in a human donor who donated a stem cell graft to a child with aplastic anemia. DNA for the CDR3: TGTGCCAGCAGTTTAGTGGGCTTTCGGGGGGCTGCCGGGGAGCTGTTTTTT. Translated: CASSLVGFRGAAGELFF.